This is a list of T cell receptor beta chains from one sample in a study of cytomegalovirus exposure and HLA in healthy donors. Sequenced by immunoSEQ multiplex PCR; TCRdb stores in-frame clones only, minus some. The sample yields under 200,000 clones, 75% to 90% seen once. What was sequenced was PBMCs. All receptors derive from a woman between 18 and 29 years old in good health and CMV-seronegative. Both conserved end residues are part of each CDR3. A D gene is named only where the DNA matches it firmly. Clone size is stated in some rows and not others, as once, few, many or a class when expanded.

v_gene: TRBV14; j_gene: TRBJ2-4; abundance: NA; d_gene: NA; CDR3aa: CASSQGQENIQYF; CDR3nt: TGTGCCAGCAGCCAAGGACAAGAAAACATTCAGTACTTC
v_gene: TRBV7-9; j_gene: TRBJ1-4; abundance: NA; d_gene: NA; CDR3aa: CASSLEDSRDEKLFF; CDR3nt: TGTGCCAGCAGCTTAGAAGACTCGCGGGATGAAAAACTGTTTTTT
v_gene: TRBV7-9; j_gene: TRBJ1-1; abundance: NA; d_gene: NA; CDR3aa: CSSSLVTEAFF; CDR3nt: TGTTCCAGCAGCTTAGTAACTGAAGCTTTCTTT
v_gene: TRBV7-8; j_gene: TRBJ1-1; abundance: NA; d_gene: NA; CDR3aa: CASSLRGRRTEAFF; CDR3nt: TGTGCCAGCAGCTTAAGAGGAAGGAGGACTGAAGCTTTCTTT
v_gene: TRBV10-1; j_gene: TRBJ2-3; abundance: NA; d_gene: TRBD2; CDR3aa: CASSGTSGSADTQYF; CDR3nt: TGCGCCAGCAGTGGGACTAGCGGGAGTGCAGATACGCAGTATTTT
v_gene: TRBV11-2; j_gene: TRBJ2-2; abundance: NA; d_gene: TRBD1; CDR3aa: CASSSLTGQNGELFF; CDR3nt: TGTGCCAGCAGCTCGTTGACAGGGCAGAACGGGGAGCTGTTTTTT
v_gene: TRBV6-1; j_gene: TRBJ2-5; abundance: NA; d_gene: TRBD2; CDR3aa: CASSEGTSGDLYQETQYF; CDR3nt: TGTGCCAGCAGTGAGGGGACTAGCGGGGACCTCTACCAAGAGACCCAGTACTTC
v_gene: TRBV4-1; j_gene: TRBJ2-7; abundance: NA; d_gene: TRBD1; CDR3aa: CASSHSPGQGAYEQYF; CDR3nt: TGCGCCAGCAGCCACTCCCCGGGACAGGGAGCCTACGAGCAGTACTTC
v_gene: TRBV18; j_gene: TRBJ1-1; abundance: NA; d_gene: NA; CDR3aa: CASSPPRGLRDTEAFF; CDR3nt: TGTGCCAGCTCACCCCCCCGGGGGTTACGAGACACTGAAGCTTTCTTT
v_gene: TRBV7-9; j_gene: TRBJ1-4; abundance: NA; d_gene: NA; CDR3aa: CASSTPIGGTNEKLFF; CDR3nt: TGTGCCAGCAGTACCCCCATCGGGGGGACGAATGAAAAACTGTTTTTT
v_gene: TRBV5-1; j_gene: TRBJ2-1; abundance: few; d_gene: TRBD2; CDR3aa: CASSLTSAPGEEQFF; CDR3nt: TGCGCCAGCAGCTTGACTAGCGCACCAGGTGAAGAGCAGTTCTTC
v_gene: TRBV28; j_gene: TRBJ2-2; abundance: once; d_gene: TRBD1; CDR3aa: CASTKGQPTGELFF; CDR3nt: TGTGCCAGCACGAAGGGACAGCCCACCGGGGAGCTGTTTTTT
v_gene: TRBV5-1; j_gene: TRBJ1-4; abundance: NA; d_gene: TRBD1; CDR3aa: CASSYSWDRSEKLFF; CDR3nt: TGCGCCAGCAGCTACTCCTGGGACAGAAGTGAAAAACTGTTTTTT
v_gene: TRBV29-1; j_gene: TRBJ2-5; abundance: NA; d_gene: NA; CDR3aa: CSPWQGGTQYF; CDR3nt: TGCAGCCCGTGGCAGGGGGGGACCCAGTACTTC
v_gene: TRBV29-1; j_gene: TRBJ2-7; abundance: NA; d_gene: NA; CDR3aa: CSVFDASSYEQYF; CDR3nt: TGCAGCGTTTTCGACGCTAGCTCCTACGAGCAGTACTTC
v_gene: TRBV6-6; j_gene: TRBJ1-2; abundance: NA; d_gene: NA; CDR3aa: CAARWGQVYGYTF; CDR3nt: TGTGCCGCCAGGTGGGGGCAGGTCTATGGCTACACCTTC
v_gene: TRBV7-2; j_gene: TRBJ2-3; abundance: NA; d_gene: NA; CDR3aa: CASSFTLRGGGTDTQYF; CDR3nt: TGTGCCAGCAGCTTCACGTTAAGGGGGGGCGGTACAGATACGCAGTATTTT
v_gene: TRBV5-1; j_gene: TRBJ2-7; abundance: NA; d_gene: NA; CDR3aa: CASSRFYQGEAGEQYF; CDR3nt: TGCGCCAGCAGCCGCTTTTACCAAGGGGAAGCGGGCGAGCAGTACTTC
v_gene: TRBV6-1; j_gene: TRBJ1-2; abundance: NA; d_gene: NA; CDR3aa: CASSRGGVLDGYTF; CDR3nt: TGTGCCAGCAGTCGCGGGGGGGTTTTGGATGGCTACACCTTC
v_gene: TRBV18; j_gene: TRBJ2-6; abundance: NA; d_gene: NA; CDR3aa: CASSPMAVSGANVLTF; CDR3nt: TGTGCCAGCTCACCAATGGCGGTCTCTGGGGCCAACGTCCTGACTTTC
v_gene: TRBV2; j_gene: TRBJ2-6; abundance: few; d_gene: TRBD1; CDR3aa: CASRGTGGNSGANVLTF; CDR3nt: TGTGCCAGCAGGGGGACAGGGGGAAACTCTGGGGCCAACGTCCTGACTTTC
v_gene: TRBV9; j_gene: TRBJ1-1; abundance: NA; d_gene: NA; CDR3aa: CASSVVGGQWMNTEAFF; CDR3nt: TGTGCCAGCAGCGTAGTCGGGGGGCAATGGATGAACACTGAAGCTTTCTTT
v_gene: TRBV7-9; j_gene: TRBJ2-7; abundance: NA; d_gene: NA; CDR3aa: CSSSSLVVQYF; CDR3nt: TGTTCCAGCAGCTCCCTAGTGGTGCAGTACTTC
v_gene: TRBV18; j_gene: TRBJ2-2; abundance: NA; d_gene: NA; CDR3aa: CATEAANTGELFF; CDR3nt: TGTGCCACCGAAGCCGCGAACACCGGGGAGCTGTTTTTT
v_gene: TRBV6-6; j_gene: TRBJ1-5; abundance: few; d_gene: NA; CDR3aa: CASSYSTAPYQPQHF; CDR3nt: TGTGCCAGCAGTTACTCGACAGCCCCATATCAGCCCCAGCATTTT
v_gene: TRBV2; j_gene: TRBJ1-1; abundance: NA; d_gene: TRBD1; CDR3aa: CASSRQGLNTEAFF; CDR3nt: TGTGCCAGCAGTCGACAGGGACTGAACACTGAAGCTTTCTTT
v_gene: TRBV6-4; j_gene: TRBJ1-1; abundance: NA; d_gene: NA; CDR3aa: CASSDSLNTEAFF; CDR3nt: TGTGCCAGCAGTGACAGCCTGAACACTGAAGCTTTCTTT
v_gene: TRBV2; j_gene: TRBJ2-2; abundance: NA; d_gene: TRBD1; CDR3aa: CASAQAGGYTGELFF; CDR3nt: TGTGCCAGCGCCCAGGCAGGGGGATACACCGGGGAGCTGTTTTTT
v_gene: TRBV7-9; j_gene: TRBJ1-1; abundance: NA; d_gene: TRBD1; CDR3aa: CASSLGAGGSEAFF; CDR3nt: TGTGCCAGCAGCTTAGGGGCAGGGGGGTCTGAAGCTTTCTTT
v_gene: TRBV6-1; j_gene: TRBJ1-5; abundance: NA; d_gene: NA; CDR3aa: CASRGDGRNQPQHF; CDR3nt: TGTGCCAGCAGGGGCGACGGCCGCAATCAGCCCCAGCATTTT
v_gene: TRBV23-1; j_gene: TRBJ2-7; abundance: NA; d_gene: TRBD2; CDR3aa: CASSQRDYQKKTTYEQYF; CDR3nt: TGCGCCAGCAGTCAACGGGACTACCAAAAGAAAACAACCTACGAGCAGTACTTC
v_gene: TRBV9; j_gene: TRBJ2-5; abundance: NA; d_gene: TRBD2; CDR3aa: CASSVANGREKYQETQYF; CDR3nt: TGTGCCAGCAGCGTAGCAAACGGGCGGGAGAAATACCAAGAGACCCAGTACTTC
v_gene: TRBV28; j_gene: TRBJ1-5; abundance: NA; d_gene: NA; CDR3aa: CASRRGDQPQHF; CDR3nt: TGTGCCAGCAGGCGAGGAGATCAGCCCCAGCATTTT
v_gene: TRBV7-8; j_gene: TRBJ1-1; abundance: NA; d_gene: NA; CDR3aa: CASSFSAGSDTEAFF; CDR3nt: TGTGCCAGCAGCTTCTCTGCAGGGTCGGACACTGAAGCTTTCTTT
v_gene: TRBV27; j_gene: TRBJ2-5; abundance: NA; d_gene: NA; CDR3aa: CASSDRDQETQYF; CDR3nt: TGTGCCAGCAGTGATCGGGACCAAGAGACCCAGTACTTC
v_gene: TRBV5-1; j_gene: TRBJ2-3; abundance: once; d_gene: TRBD1; CDR3aa: CASSVTPGGITDTQYF; CDR3nt: TGCGCCAGCAGCGTAACCCCAGGGGGCATCACAGATACGCAGTATTTT